The sequence of this T cell receptor (beta chain) was determined in a study of shared clonotypes between healthy human individuals (dated by TCRdb to 2018 to 2020). Context from the whole study: A couple of women and a few men aged 18 to 49 years were included in the cohort. For each donor, CD4 naive and CD4 memory were each given three plates, CD8 naive was given two plates, and CD8 memory was given one plate. To estimate repertoire size and how much clonotype sharing occurs between individuals, the study deeply sequenced the blood TCR repertoires of a handful of healthy adults. To increase sequencing depth and limit assay-specific biases, different laboratories used diverse techniques to prepare libraries and sequence TCR repertoires. Each donor's leukapheresis produced roughly between roughly 0.94 and 9.5 billion PBMCs. Overall study outcomes, separate from this receptor: Because the study included a small number of donors, the genetic and exposure-history diversity represented was limited. Compared with non-shared clonotypes, the clonotypes found in all four sorted-subset donors had higher generation probabilities. Larger estimated clonotype richness was generally found for naive subsets than for memory subsets. Even with the large sequencing depth, rarefaction of the sorted-subset datasets indicated that sequencing was incomplete. Across a few donors, around 5% of naive CD4, over 3% of naive CD8, about 2.3% of memory CD4, and approximately 0.4% of memory CD8 clonotypes were shared. Sampling was restricted to blood, and TCR repertoires in tissue are likely to differ from TCR repertoires in blood. Pairwise subsampling indicated that sequencing depth was expected to affect the degree of clonotype sharing among donors.

TCR CDR3 regions were amplified from genomic DNA by multiplex PCR using the deep immunoSEQ assay. For each cell subset, the extracted genomic DNA was distributed evenly across all wells of several immunoSEQ 96-well plates, and each plate served as one replicate. For sorted subsets, about 200 ng genomic DNA, equal to tens of thousands of T cell genomes, was loaded into each replicate PCR. Purified libraries were quantified with a Qubit 3.0 fluorometer, sized on a Bioanalyzer 2100, and re-quantified with the KAPA Library Quantification kit. Every immunoSEQ 96-well plate was sequenced on a separate single-read 150-cycle Illumina NextSeq 550 flow cell. Turning to the authors' computational methods: Because the immunoSEQ output held only junctional sequences and lacked quality scores, the filtering could not match the filtering applied to full-length reads. Sequences were annotated with PyIR, a Python wrapper for IgBLAST v1.9, and V/J genes and CDR3 were assigned using IMGT germline references. Reads with weak V/J assignments (E-value above 1e-6), missing CDR3, stop codons, out-of-frame junctions, or ambiguous translated residues were removed. V3J clonotypes were defined as sequences sharing the same inferred V gene, J gene, and CDR3 amino acid sequence. To compute the percentage overlap between repertoires, the number of shared unique clonotypes was divided by the size of the smaller repertoire. RTK rarefaction, the Chao1 estimator, and Recon v2.1 estimates of unobserved clonotypes were used to assess repertoire richness. OLGA was used to compute generation probabilities for all TCRbeta clonotypes that the gDNA method yielded from a few donors. TCRdb re-hosts the immuneACCESS table, in-frame sequences only. Its copies lack some clones; in the studies checked, an unresolved V gene accounts for under half of them, and the cause for the rest is not known. V and J calls and clone size come straight from that table; D and trimming were deduced from the DNA. The sample table contains around 2.1 million clones; only one count was recorded for about 93% of them. The top ten clonotypes cover 1.5% to 2% of the sample.

As regards this clone: Its cognate antigen has yet to be identified. No clone much larger than this one lies a single base away; base qualities are absent.

Via the germline V gene, CDR1 is SGDLS and CDR2 YYNGEE. The trim is 4 bases for V and 7 bases for J, with a gap of 18 bases between the germline ends. The CDR3 sequence holds 14 residues, the cysteine and phenylalanine included. The sequence is cut down to CDR3 DNA, 42 bases in frame from base 1. For the CD8 naive samples, CD45RO-negative cells were positively selected for CCR7, yielding a CD45RA+CCR7+ population from which TemRA cells were excluded. The donors were healthy, HIV-negative adults with no recently reported acute infections or vaccinations. Only Caucasian adults living in Nashville, Tennessee, USA were represented among the donors. After blood collection by leukapheresis, PBMCs were isolated using Ficoll-Histopaque density gradient centrifugation and then cryopreserved in the vapor phase of liquid nitrogen. Analytical flow cytometry was used to check the purity and quantity of each magnetically sorted T cell population. Genomic DNA was isolated from each sorted fraction and quantified by UV absorbance on a Nanodrop 2000c.

The sequence is built from TRBV9 and TRBJ2-7; D gene: possibly TRBD1, on 6 matching bases. The source of this sequence is a man between 18 and 35 years old in good health. Some clones in this sample may be carry-over from other donors' samples. Source material: naive CD8+ T cells from PBMCs. The cell subset or site label for this specimen denotes: CD45RA+CCR7+. The DNA is as follows: TGTGCCAGCAGCCCAACAGGGAACTCGGGGGAGCAGTACTTC. Translated, this is CASSPTGNSGEQYF.